The present TCR beta chain was sequenced within a study of blood T cell repertoires in COVID-19. Produced via immunoSEQ multiplex PCR; TCRdb's table is partial and in-frame only. Here the sample spans over 250,000 clones, more than 90% being singletons. The CDR3 is 13 residues long. V lost 5 bases, J lost 2 bases, and 11 bases lay in between. Germline values: CDR1 SGHDT, CDR2 YYEEEE. Sequenced sample: peripheral blood. V usage is TRBV5-6 and J usage is TRBJ2-7; possible D gene TRBD1, 7 bases. The TCR originated in a person aged 18 to 29 with COVID-19, enrolled during active disease. CDR3 sequence: CASRRGTAYEQYF. CDR3 nucleotide sequence: TGTGCCAGCAGACGCGGGACAGCCTACGAGCAGTACTTC.